This T cell receptor beta chain was identified during a study of CD8 T cells in ankylosing spondylitis. General study results and limits: Within ankylosing spondylitis blood, a TCR beta motif made up of roughly eight highly homologous variants appeared to be characteristic. As for the disease-linked clones, they showed a CD8+ phenotype and occurred at relatively low frequencies in peripheral blood.

On this clonotype itself: No antigen is known for it.

Each TCR beta library was made by quantitative 5'-RACE that incorporated molecular barcodes. TCRdb re-called the 5' RACE reads with MiXCR, one entry per CDR3 protein. The top ten clones hold about 49% of a sample with roughly 35,000 distinct CDR3 sequences, 15% to 20% of them seen once. The CDR3 extends over 15 amino acids. CDR1 is DFQATT, CDR2 SNEGSKA, per germline (reference sequence). The J segment lost 2 bases and the V segment lost 0 bases, leaving 3 bases of the junction unmatched. The receptor was derived from a male donor with ankylosing spondylitis or in good health (not recorded which). The sample taken for sequencing was blood. The rearrangement joins TRBV20-1 to TRBJ1-4, with 7 bases that match TRBD1. The CDR3 nucleotides are TGCAGTGCTAGAGACCTACAGGGGACTAATGAAAAACTGTTTTTT. Translation: CSARDLQGTNEKLFF.